Presented here are 8 T cell receptor beta chains from one specimen sequenced in a study of blood T cell repertoires in COVID-19. TCRdb's table, derived via immunoSEQ multiplex PCR, lists solely in-frame clones and lacks some. This sample carries 150,000 to 200,000 clones, around nine tenths of them seen once, and the ten largest clones take approximately 4.5%. The sample was peripheral blood. Receptors originate from a human donor in a cohort sampled during active COVID-19.

V usage is TRBV6-2 or TRBV6-3 and J usage is TRBJ1-1, with 7 bases fitting TRBD1. Germline values: CDR1 MNHEY, CDR2 SVGEGT. The CDR3 totals 14 residues. The junction had 7 bases not matched to a gene; V was cut back by 5 bases and J by 4 bases. DNA for the CDR3: TGTGCCAGCAGTACCACGGGACAGTTCACTGAAGCTTTCTTT. Translation gives CASSTTGQFTEAFF.

V gene TRBV7-2 combines with J gene TRBJ1-6; D possibly corresponds to TRBD1 (5 bases). Germline CDR1 and CDR2: SGHTA and FQGNSA. Trimming left V 5 bases short and J 8 bases short, with 19 bases between. This CDR3 has 16 amino acids. The CDR3 coding sequence is TGTGCCAGCAGCCCAGAGGCAGTGGGGGGATATTCACCCCTCCACTTT. Residues: CASSPEAVGGYSPLHF.

The J gene is TRBJ2-1, the V gene TRBV5-1; 9 bases agree with TRBD1. J was trimmed by 9 bases and V by 4 bases; bases with no gene match: 11. The CDR3 extends over 15 amino acids. Germline V gives CDR1 SGHRS, CDR2 YFSETQ. This chain's CDR3 is CASSAGTGSGGEQFF. The CDR3 nucleotides read TGCGCCAGCAGCGCCGGGACAGGGAGTGGCGGTGAGCAGTTCTTC.

This clone was picked up one time. This sequence joins TRBV13 and TRBJ2-3; TRBD1 matches at 8 bases. Germline V lookup: CDR1 PRHDT, CDR2 FYEKMQ (reference sequence). The CDR3 is made up of 14 amino acids. With V trimmed by 4 bases and J by 0 bases, 0 bases remained unmatched. CDR3 loop: CASSWTGSTDTQYF. CDR3 DNA: TGTGCCAGCAGCTGGACAGGGAGCACAGATACGCAGTATTTT.

The chain employs TRBV19 and TRBJ1-2; 8 nucleotides align to TRBD1. Germline-derived CDR1 and CDR2 are LNHDA and SQIVND (reference sequence). This CDR3 has 14 amino acids. V lost 11 bases, J lost 4 bases, and 12 bases stayed unmatched. This CDR3 reads CACEQGGRTYGYTF. The CDR3 nucleotides read TGTGCCTGCGAACAGGGGGGGCGCACCTATGGCTACACCTTC.

The rearrangement joins TRBV7-9 to TRBJ1-1; 8 bases are shared with TRBD1. CDR1 and CDR2 (germline): SEHNR, FQNEAQ (reference sequence). This CDR3 region has 15 residues. After removal of 7 bases from V and 1 base from J, the junction contained 8 bases not matched to a gene. In nucleotides, the CDR3 is TGTGCCAGCAAGCAATCGACAGGGGCGAACACTGAAGCTTTCTTT. Amino acid sequence: CASKQSTGANTEAFF.

This chain links TRBV11-2 with TRBJ2-7; D not certain. Per germline, CDR1 SGHAT and CDR2 FQNNGV. The V end lost 0 bases, the J end lost 4 bases, and 13 bases lay between the germline ends. The CDR3 is 15 residues long. The CDR3 region has the DNA TGTGCCAGCAGCTTAGAGGCAGGTCCCCCGTACGAGCAGTACTTC. Its protein is CASSLEAGPPYEQYF.

The J gene is TRBJ2-7, the V gene TRBV5-4; D perhaps matches TRBD2 (5 bases). Germline V CDR1 and CDR2: SGHNT, YYREEE (reference sequence). V shed 3 bases and J shed 2 bases, with 9 bases lying between them. The CDR3 has 13 amino acids. The CDR3 coding sequence is TGTGCCAGCAGCTCTGGACTCGCCTACGAGCAGTACTTC. Translated: CASSSGLAYEQYF.